Shown below are 15 T cell receptor beta chains from a single sample sequenced in a study of CD8 T cells in ankylosing spondylitis. TCRdb used MiXCR to reprocess the 5' RACE reads, holding one entry per CDR3 protein. The sample includes approximately 100,000 distinct CDR3 sequences, around 24% of them seen just once. Sequencing input: synovial fluid, either unsorted or a sorted T cell fraction (not recorded which). All receptors come from a male donor with ankylosing spondylitis.

This clonotype was detected only a few times. The chain links TRBV20-1 to TRBJ2-3; 8 nucleotides match TRBD2. The CDR3 spans 16 residues. V gave up 1 base and J gave up 2 bases; unmatched junction bases: 8. CDR1 is DFQATT, CDR2 SNEGSKA, per germline (reference sequence). CDR3 amino acids: CSARATGLVFTDTQYF. DNA of the CDR3: TGCAGTGCTAGAGCGACGGGACTAGTTTTCACAGATACGCAGTATTTT.

This clonotype was detected ten times or more. V is TRBV30 and J is TRBJ2-5; TRBD2 matches at 9 bases. The CDR3 length is 15 residues. With 2 bases clipped from V and 7 bases from J, the junction kept 11 bases outside the gene matches. Per the germline V gene, CDR1 is GTSNPN and CDR2 is SVGIG (reference sequence). CDR3 protein: CAWSPRGLARGTQYF. The CDR3, as DNA: TGTGCCTGGAGTCCTAGGGGACTAGCAAGGGGGACCCAGTACTTC.

This clonotype was detected a few times. This rearrangement joins TRBV9 to TRBJ1-3; no clear D gene. V gave up 3 bases and J gave up 4 bases, with 8 bases separating them. This CDR3 has 13 amino acids. Germline CDR1 is SGDLS and CDR2 is YYNGEE. The CDR3 region is CASSADSGNTIYF. DNA for the CDR3: TGTGCCAGCAGCGCGGACTCGGGAAACACCATATATTTT.

The J gene is TRBJ2-5, the V gene TRBV3-1; D gene uncertain. V was pared by 8 bases and J by 5 bases, with 15 bases between. Germline lookup yields CDR1 LGHDT and CDR2 YNNKEL (reference sequence). This CDR3 is built from 13 residues. CDR3: CASRPMGLETQYF. The CDR3 DNA reads as TGTGCCAGCCGCCCCATGGGTTTGGAGACCCAGTACTTC.

The genes are TRBV18 and TRBJ2-5, with D possibly matching TRBD1 (6 bases). The germline V gene has CDR1 KGHSH and CDR2 LQKENI. There are 12 residues in the CDR3. V shed 6 bases and J shed 5 bases, with 10 bases lying between them. This CDR3 is CASSDSSETQYF. The DNA for the CDR3 is TGTGCCAGCTCGGACAGTTCCGAGACCCAGTACTTC. The full variable domain, its missing parts supplied by reference TRBV18 and TRBJ2-5, is NAGVMQNPRHLVRRRGQEARLRCSPMKGHSHVYWYRQLPEEGLKFMVYLQKENIIDESGMPKERFSAEFPKEGPSILRIQQVVRGDSAAYFCASSDSSETQYFGPGTRLLVL.

This clonotype occurred many times. This chain joins TRBV11-2 and TRBJ2-1; D is perhaps TRBD2 (5 bases). The CDR3 sequence is 13 residues long. The ends were cut back, 7 bases at V and 4 bases at J, with 11 bases in the middle. Germline V gene data show CDR1 as SGHAT and CDR2 as FQNNGV. The DNA for the CDR3 is TGTGCCAGCAACGAACTAGGTTACAATGAGCAGTTCTTC. Translation gives CASNELGYNEQFF.

The chain employs TRBV11-3 and TRBJ2-1, with 7 nucleotides matching TRBD1. The CDR3 has 14 residues. The V segment lost 5 bases and the J segment 6 bases; nucleotides outside the gene matches: 7. CDR1 and CDR2 (germline): SGHNT, YENEEA. CDR3 coding DNA: TGTGCCAGCAGCCTATCCGGGACAGCCAATGAGCAGTTCTTC. It specifies CASSLSGTANEQFF.

J is TRBJ2-3 and V is TRBV29-1; TRBD2 matches 7 bases. The V gene end was trimmed by 3 bases and the J gene end by 13 bases; junction bases not matched to a gene: 7. Germline CDR1 SQVTM, CDR2 ANQGSEA. The CDR3 runs to 11 residues. CDR3 sequence (DNA): TGCAGCGTTGATTTTAGCGGGCGGAAGTATTTT. Amino acid sequence: CSVDFSGRKYF.

The CDR3 here is CSVSSGQVGPIYF. As DNA, the CDR3 is TGCAGCGTTTCCTCCGGACAGGTTGGACCCATATATTTT. The J gene is TRBJ1-3, the V gene TRBV29-1; 7 bases agree with TRBD1. V was clipped by 5 bases and J by 11 bases; unmatched bases: 12. The CDR3 sequence is 13 residues long. Germline CDR1 reads SQVTM; CDR2 reads ANQGSEA. The full variable domain, completed using reference TRBV29-1 and TRBJ1-3, is SAVISQKPSRDICQRGTSLTIQCQVDSQVTMMFWYRQQPGQSLTLIATANQGSEATYESGFVIDKFPISRPNLTFSTLTVSNMSPEDSSIYLCSVSSGQVGPIYFGEGSWLTVV.

This clonotype was picked up many times. V gene TRBV20-1 combines with J gene TRBJ2-1, with 7 bases identical to TRBD1. This CDR3 contains 16 residues. Germline-derived CDR1 and CDR2 are DFQATT and SNEGSKA (reference sequence). V was clipped by 4 bases and J by 7 bases; unmatched bases: 16. CDR3 loop: CSATRGVGRGQNEQFF. The CDR3 DNA is TGCAGTGCTACCAGAGGGGTGGGTAGGGGGCAGAATGAGCAGTTCTTC.

As to this clonotype: At one of its ends the junction is not consistent with the germline gene, which may arise from a read error. The chain couples TRBV5-5 to TRBJ2-7; D is unresolved. Germline V lookup: CDR1 SGHKS, CDR2 YYEKEE (reference sequence). CDR3 length equals 11 residues. The CDR3 sequence is CASSLSFEQYF. The CDR3 DNA sequence: TGTGCCAGCAGCTTGTCCTTCGAGCAGTACTTC.

The rearrangement uses TRBV6-1 and TRBJ2-7, with 9 bases identical to TRBD1. The CDR3 has 13 amino acids. Per the germline V gene, CDR1 is MNHNS and CDR2 is SASEGT. V trimming: 4 bases; J trimming: 7 bases; junction bases outside the gene matches: 5. This CDR3 reads CASSVDRGREQYV. The CDR3 DNA sequence: TGTGCCAGCAGTGTTGACAGGGGGAGGGAGCAGTACGTC.

The chain recombines TRBV2 with TRBJ2-7, with D perhaps matching TRBD1 or TRBD2 (6 bases each). V lost 2 bases, J lost 6 bases, and 14 bases lay in between. The length of the CDR3 is 14 residues. Germline CDR1 and CDR2: SNHLY and FYNNEI. CDR3 nucleotide sequence: TGTGCCAGCAGTGAAAACGGGGGCCGGGGCGAGCAGTACGTC. Translated, it gives CASSENGGRGEQYV.

The chain is built from TRBV3-1 and TRBJ2-3, with no clear D. The CDR3 runs to 14 residues. The V end lost 8 bases, the J end lost 4 bases, and 16 bases lay between the germline ends. Per germline, CDR1 LGHDT and CDR2 YNNKEL (reference sequence). CDR3 in amino acids: CASGRALGSDTQYF. CDR3 nucleotides: TGTGCCAGCGGACGGGCTTTAGGATCAGATACGCAGTATTTT.

The chain couples TRBV11-3 to TRBJ2-1; 7 bases match TRBD1. The V and J ends lost 1 base and 4 bases, in that order; junction bases with no gene match: 7. The CDR3 runs to 16 residues. Per germline, CDR1 SGHNT and CDR2 YENEEA. CDR3 protein: CASSLVFGTEYNEQFF. Written as DNA, the CDR3 is TGTGCCAGCAGCTTAGTATTCGGGACAGAGTACAATGAGCAGTTCTTC.